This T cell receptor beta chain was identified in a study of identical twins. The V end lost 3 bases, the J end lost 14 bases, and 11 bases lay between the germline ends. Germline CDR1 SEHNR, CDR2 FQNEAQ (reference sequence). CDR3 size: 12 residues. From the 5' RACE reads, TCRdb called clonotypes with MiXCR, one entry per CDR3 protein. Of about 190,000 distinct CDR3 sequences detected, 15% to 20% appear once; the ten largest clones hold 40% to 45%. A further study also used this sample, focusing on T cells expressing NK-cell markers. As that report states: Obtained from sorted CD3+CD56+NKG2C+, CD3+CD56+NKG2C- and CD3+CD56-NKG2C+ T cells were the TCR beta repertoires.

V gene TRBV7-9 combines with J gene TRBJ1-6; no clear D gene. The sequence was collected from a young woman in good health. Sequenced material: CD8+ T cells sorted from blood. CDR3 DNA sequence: TGTGCCAGCAGCTTGGAGGGATTGACCCTCCACTTT. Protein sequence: CASSLEGLTLHF.